This TCR beta chain came from a study of beta chain features in type 1 diabetes. In this sample, this clone turned up a few times. No antigen is known for it. The sample carries other DNA sequences with the same CDR3. From germline, CDR1 is DFQATT and CDR2 SNEGSKA (reference sequence). With 5 bases removed from V and 3 bases from J, the gap between germline ends came to 6 bases. CDR3 length equals 11 residues. Findings and limits, study-wide: Type 1 diabetes patients showed fewer insertions and more deletions at VDJ junctions. In every one of the four CD4+ subsets, TCRB CDR3s were moderately but significantly shorter in Type 1 diabetes patients.

The isolated RNA, all of it, was reverse transcribed, so expressed TCRB transcripts were what got sequenced. Repertoires were generated with immunoSEQ multiplex PCR, while TCRdb's copy carries only in-frame clones and drops some. The table shows 600,000 to 750,000 clones, with approximately 13% occurring only once. The V and J genes are TRBV20-1 and TRBJ2-3; D unclear. Sequencing used naive CD4+ T cells from blood. The source is a man aged 25 to 40 with type 1 diabetes. The CDR3 here is CSAARTDTQYF. The CDR3 nucleotides read TGCAGTGCTGCTCGAACAGATACGCAGTATTTT.